The 20 T cell receptor beta chains below come from one sample, sequenced in a study of blood T cell repertoires in COVID-19. Profiling relied on immunoSEQ multiplex PCR, and the TCRdb table lists in-frame clones only, not all of them. The sample has about 320,000 clones; roughly nine tenths are singletons. Material for sequencing was PBMCs or T cells enriched from blood (not recorded which). The source is a woman aged 25 to 45 who had been exposed to COVID-19.

The gene calls are TRBV20-1 and TRBJ1-2; 8 positions agree with TRBD1. The junction had 5 bases not matched to a gene; V was cut back by 6 bases and J by 8 bases. Germline CDR1 and CDR2: DFQATT and SNEGSKA (reference sequence). This CDR3 comprises 11 residues. The CDR3 is CSAFTGGGYTF. Written as DNA, the CDR3 is TGCAGTGCATTTACAGGGGGAGGCTACACCTTC.

This chain connects TRBV10-3 to TRBJ1-2, with 7 nucleotides matching TRBD1. J gave up 4 bases and V 6 bases, and 8 bases lay outside the gene matches. The CDR3 sequence is 14 residues long. Germline loops: CDR1 ENHRY, CDR2 SYGVKD. CDR3 nucleotide sequence: TGTGCCATCAGCACTCGGGACAGTCCCTATGGCTACACCTTC. This translates into CAISTRDSPYGYTF.

For the CDR3, the DNA is TGTGCCAGCAGCCCCGGGACAGGGGGCACCGGGGAGCTGTTTTTT. Its protein product is CASSPGTGGTGELFF. This chain uses TRBV5-4 with TRBJ2-2, with 11 bases identical to TRBD1. Per germline, CDR1 SGHNT and CDR2 YYREEE (reference sequence). The junction had 3 bases not matched to a gene; V was cut back by 4 bases and J by 4 bases. The CDR3 totals 15 residues.

The V and J genes are TRBV5-1 and TRBJ2-2; no firm D call. The V end lost 0 bases, the J end lost 4 bases, and 10 bases lay between the germline ends. Germline V CDR1 and CDR2: SGHRS, YFSETQ. The length of the CDR3 is 15 residues. CDR3 nucleotide sequence: TGCGCCAGCAGCTTGGACTCTACCGGCACCGGGGAGCTGTTTTTT. Residues: CASSLDSTGTGELFF. Using reference TRBV5-1 and TRBJ2-2 for the parts outside the CDR3, the full variable domain is KAGVTQTPRYLIKTRGQQVTLSCSPISGHRSVSWYQQTPGQGLQFLFEYFSETQRNKGNFPGRFSGRQFSNSRSEMNVSTLELGDSALYLCASSLDSTGTGELFFGEGSRLTVL.

The V gene is TRBV7-2, the J gene TRBJ2-7, with 8 bases fitting TRBD1. The CDR3 has 15 amino acids. J was trimmed by 3 bases and V by 1 base; bases with no gene match: 5. CDR1 is SGHTA, CDR2 FQGNSA, per germline. The CDR3: CASSLVVGQGYEQYF. The CDR3 region has the DNA TGTGCCAGCAGCTTAGTGGTTGGACAGGGCTACGAGCAGTACTTC.

This chain uses TRBV27 with TRBJ1-1, with TRBD1 matching over 9 bases. The CDR3 is 16 residues long. Trimming took 4 bases from V and 1 from J; bases not matched to a gene: 7. Germline CDR1 is MNHEY and CDR2 is SMNVEV (reference sequence). CDR3 sequence (DNA): TGTGCCAGCAGTTACAGGACAGGGGTCGGGAACACTGAAGCTTTCTTT. This translates into CASSYRTGVGNTEAFF.

V gene TRBV6-4 combines with J gene TRBJ1-4, with 7 bases lining up with TRBD1. Losses at the gene ends were 10 bases for V and 7 bases for J; bases not matched to a gene: 6. The germline V gene has CDR1 MRHNA and CDR2 SNTAGT. The CDR3 is 12 amino acids. The CDR3 DNA follows: TGTGCCACCCGACAGGGAATTGAAAAACTGTTTTTT. Amino acids: CATRQGIEKLFF.

This clone was seen a handful of times. The chain has TRBV2 and TRBJ1-1, with 7 bases identical to TRBD1. V trimming: 6 bases; J trimming: 11 bases; junction bases outside the gene matches: 12. The germline gives CDR1 SNHLY, CDR2 FYNNEI. The CDR3 has 13 residues. CDR3 coding DNA: TGTGCCAGCAGCCCCGAGGCCGACAGGGTCGCTTTCTTT. The encoded protein is CASSPEADRVAFF.

This chain uses TRBV27 with TRBJ1-1, with D perhaps matching TRBD1 (6 bases). The CDR3 has 11 amino acids. Germline CDR1 reads MNHEY; CDR2 reads SMNVEV (reference sequence). V lost 2 bases and J lost 11, with 9 bases in between. In nucleotides, the CDR3 is TGTGCCAGCAGTTTACAGGGGCGGGCTTTCTTT. Translation: CASSLQGRAFF.

Regarding this clone: The sample holds other DNA sequences that translate to the same CDR3. In nucleotides, the CDR3 is TGTGCCAGTAGTATAGACAGGGGGACTGAAGCTTTCTTT. It is translated as CASSIDRGTEAFF. The chain joins TRBV19 to TRBJ1-1; 7 bases agree with TRBD1. Germline V gene data show CDR1 as LNHDA and CDR2 as SQIVND (reference sequence). V gave up 0 bases and J gave up 5 bases; unmatched junction bases: 0. The CDR3 spans 13 residues.

The chain is built from TRBV2 and TRBJ2-3; possibly TRBD1 for D (5 bases). The CDR3 runs 12 residues. Germline V gene lookup returns CDR1 SNHLY and CDR2 FYNNEI. V lost 7 bases to trimming and J lost 5 bases, with 10 bases between them. The CDR3 protein is CASMGREDTQYF. The CDR3 coding sequence is TGTGCCAGCATGGGGCGTGAAGATACGCAGTATTTT.

The chain carries TRBV29-1 and TRBJ2-1; perhaps TRBD1 as D (6 bases). Per germline, CDR1 SQVTM and CDR2 ANQGSEA. V shed 7 bases and J shed 8 bases, with 15 bases lying between them. CDR3 size: 12 residues. The CDR3 is CSGNDRTHEQFF. In DNA, the CDR3 is TGCAGCGGAAACGACAGGACGCATGAGCAGTTCTTC.

The chain employs TRBV11-2 and TRBJ2-7, with D unclear. The germline V gene has CDR1 SGHAT and CDR2 FQNNGV. The CDR3 covers 11 residues. V lost 3 bases to trimming and J lost 8 bases, with 8 bases between them. CDR3 protein: CASSFQNQQYF. In nucleotides, the CDR3 is TGTGCCAGCAGCTTCCAGAATCAGCAGTACTTC.

The chain links TRBV6-6 to TRBJ1-4, with 8 bases fitting TRBD1. After removal of 5 bases from V and 12 bases from J, the junction contained 11 bases not matched to a gene. CDR3 length: 14 amino acids. Germline V gene sequence: CDR1 MNHNY, CDR2 SVGAGI (reference sequence). DNA of the CDR3: TGTGCCAGCAGTCGACAGGGGCTCTGGTCGGAACTGTTTTTT. The encoded protein is CASSRQGLWSELFF.

The V call is TRBV7-2, the J call TRBJ1-4; 9 nucleotides line up with TRBD1. Germline CDR1 reads SGHTA; CDR2 reads FQGNSA. CDR3 length: 18 residues. The ends lost 4 bases at V and 0 bases at J; junction bases unmatched: 9. The CDR3 DNA sequence: TGTGCCAGCAGCTACCGACAGGGGGGCGGTGCAACTAATGAAAAACTGTTTTTT. Protein: CASSYRQGGGATNEKLFF.

The V gene is TRBV6-2 or TRBV6-3, the J gene TRBJ1-3; 9 bases agree with TRBD1. With V trimmed by 6 bases and J by 4 bases, 10 bases remained unmatched. Germline-derived CDR1 and CDR2 are MNHEY and SVGEGT. CDR3 length equals 16 residues. The CDR3 here is CASSLPGQGTGNTIYF. The CDR3 DNA reads TGTGCCAGCAGCCTACCGGGACAGGGAACCGGAAACACCATATATTTT.

The V gene is TRBV11-2, the J gene TRBJ1-2; a possible D gene is TRBD1 (6 bases). This CDR3 is built from 18 residues. Trimming pared 0 bases from V and 4 bases from J, leaving 21 bases between. Germline V gene lookup returns CDR1 SGHAT and CDR2 FQNNGV. The DNA for the CDR3 is TGTGCCAGCAGCTTAGATCGGAGCGTTAGAGGGGGGGTCTATGGCTACACCTTC. Protein: CASSLDRSVRGGVYGYTF.

The rearrangement links TRBV4-2 to TRBJ2-1; 8 positions agree with TRBD1. CDR1 and CDR2 from the germline V gene are LGHNA and YNFKEQ. Trimming at V came to 3 bases and at J to 7 bases, leaving 8 bases not matched to a gene. This CDR3 contains 15 residues. This chain's CDR3 is CASSHAGQGINEQFF. The CDR3 DNA sequence: TGTGCCAGCAGCCATGCCGGACAGGGCATAAATGAGCAGTTCTTC.

The chain uses TRBV5-1 and TRBJ1-1; 8 bases agree with TRBD1. Germline V gene lookup returns CDR1 SGHRS and CDR2 YFSETQ. V gave up 8 bases and J gave up 1 base; unmatched junction bases: 13. The CDR3 has 16 amino acids. Here the CDR3 DNA reads TGCGCCAGATCCGCAGGGGGCCCCTATTGGAACACTGAAGCTTTCTTT. Translated, it gives CARSAGGPYWNTEAFF.

The V call is TRBV7-9, the J call TRBJ2-1; 11 nucleotides align to TRBD2. The CDR3 consists of 16 residues. The germline V gene has CDR1 SEHNR and CDR2 FQNEAQ (reference sequence). V dropped 1 base and J dropped 9; count of bases not matched to a gene: 8. Written as DNA, the CDR3 is TGTGCCAGCAGCTTAGTAGGTAGCGGGGGGGCCCCTGAGCAGTTCTTC. It is translated as CASSLVGSGGAPEQFF.